Below are 30 T cell receptor beta chains sequenced from a single sample in a study of CD8 T cells in Susac syndrome (dated by TCRdb to the late 2010s). Library creation used the immunoSEQ multiplex PCR assay. RNA was extracted using the RNeasy kit, and roughly 0.5 to 1 ug of the RNA was reverse transcribed with random hexamers. Using fastp at Q25 and MiXCR, TCRdb reprocessed the public reads and kept productive beta chains. One record per CDR3 amino acid sequence lists the most common genes and DNA. A total of under 200,000 distinct CDR3 sequences appear in this sample, roughly 95% of them only once. The ten biggest clones cover about 0.12% of the sample. Sequences were obtained from CD4+ T cells from PBMCs. These receptors all stem from a human donor with Susac syndrome.

The chain employs TRBV15 and TRBJ2-5, with D possibly TRBD1 on 5 matching bases. The CDR3 covers 16 residues. Trimming removed 3 bases from V and 1 base from J, with 15 bases in between. The germline V gene encodes CDR1 LNHNV and CDR2 YYDKDF (reference sequence). The CDR3 protein is CATSSSARDSQETQYF. The CDR3, as DNA: TGTGCCACCAGCAGTTCGGCCAGGGATTCCCAAGAGACCCAGTACTTC.

The V call is TRBV29-1, the J call TRBJ1-4; D is uncertain. In germline, CDR1 is SQVTM, CDR2 ANQGSEA. The length of the CDR3 is 14 residues. V lost 4 bases and J 0 bases, leaving 9 bases between the germline ends. The CDR3 coding sequence is TGCAGCGTTGTGGGTGTAGCAACTAATGAAAAACTGTTTTTT. As protein: CSVVGVATNEKLFF.

The chain joins TRBV7-8 to TRBJ2-2; D perhaps matches TRBD1 (5 bases). Germline V CDR1 and CDR2: SGHVS, FQNEAQ. V was shortened by 3 bases and J by 2 bases, with 13 bases between the two germline ends. CDR3 length: 16 amino acids. CDR3 sequence: CASSLLGHANTGELFF. For the CDR3, the DNA is TGTGCCAGCAGCTTGTTGGGGCACGCCAACACCGGGGAGCTGTTTTTT. Full variable domain (remainder filled in from reference TRBV7-8 and TRBJ2-2): GAGVSQSPRYKVAKRGQDVALRCDPISGHVSLFWYQQALGQGPEFLTYFQNEAQLDKSGLPSDRFFAERPEGSVSTLKIQRTQQEDSAVYLCASSLLGHANTGELFFGEGSRLTVL.

This chain links TRBV7-8 with TRBJ2-2; D possibly corresponds to TRBD2 (5 bases). Trimming cost V 8 bases and J 4 bases, with 14 bases left between them. The CDR3 consists of 14 residues. The germline gives CDR1 SGHVS, CDR2 FQNEAQ. The CDR3 DNA is TGTGCCAGCGGTTCGGGGTCGGGCACCGGGGAGCTGTTTTTT. Encoded protein: CASGSGSGTGELFF.

The V and J genes are TRBV11-1 and TRBJ2-1, with 7 bases matching TRBD2. The CDR3 runs 16 residues. J lost 5 bases, V lost 4 bases, and 11 bases had no gene match. In germline, CDR1 is SGHAT, CDR2 FQDESV (reference sequence). CDR3 bases: TGTGCCAGCAGCTCATTTCCCGGGAGGCCAAACAATGAGCAGTTCTTC. Amino acid sequence: CASSSFPGRPNNEQFF.

The CDR3 DNA follows: TGTGCCATCAGTGAGTCGGTCCCGACCTTGCATCAGCCCCAGCATTTT. Translation: CAISESVPTLHQPQHF. The V and J genes are TRBV10-3 and TRBJ1-5; D call uncertain. V lost 0 bases, J lost 5 bases, and 14 bases lay in between. CDR1 and CDR2 from the germline V gene are ENHRY and SYGVKD. This CDR3 region has 16 residues.

Written as DNA, the CDR3 is TGTGCCAGCAGTCAGGCAGATTACAATGAGCAGTTCTTC. It is translated as CASSQADYNEQFF. The chain links TRBV6-1 to TRBJ2-1; D gene uncertain. Trimming shortened V by 5 bases and J by 4 bases, and 9 bases separated the two germline ends. The germline V gene has CDR1 MNHNS and CDR2 SASEGT. The CDR3 sequence is 13 residues long.

V is TRBV24-1 and J is TRBJ1-5, with unresolved D. V was shortened by 4 bases and J by 7 bases, with 7 bases between the two germline ends. This CDR3 is 12 amino acids long. Germline CDR1 reads KGHDR; CDR2 reads SFDVKD. The CDR3 spells CATSDMGQPQHF. The CDR3, as DNA: TGTGCCACCAGTGACATGGGCCAGCCCCAGCATTTT.

This clonotype was found a few times. The chain employs TRBV13 and TRBJ2-5; D not resolved. The CDR3 loop spans 11 amino acids. Per germline, CDR1 PRHDT and CDR2 FYEKMQ (reference sequence). Deletions cut 5 bases from V and 1 base from J, with 2 bases between. CDR3 nucleotides: TGTGCCAGCAGCATCCAAGAGACCCAGTACTTC. Amino acid sequence: CASSIQETQYF.

The chain couples TRBV2 to TRBJ2-1, with 9 bases that match TRBD2. Germline trimming cut 1 base from V and 3 bases from J; bases unmatched to any gene: 7. The CDR3 contains 17 residues. Germline loops: CDR1 SNHLY, CDR2 FYNNEI. As DNA, the CDR3 is TGTGCCAGCAGTGAAGGTTCTAGACTAGCGGTCTACAATGAGCAGTTCTTC. Translated, it gives CASSEGSRLAVYNEQFF.

The genes are TRBV2 and TRBJ1-5; no clear D gene. Trimming cost V 7 bases and J 1 base, with 8 bases left between them. The germline V gene has CDR1 SNHLY and CDR2 FYNNEI. The CDR3 has 13 residues. DNA for the CDR3: TGTGCCAGCATGGTGGAGAGCAATCAGCCCCAGCATTTT. As protein: CASMVESNQPQHF.

The chain links TRBV6-1 to TRBJ1-2; D is uncertain. V lost 2 bases and J 6 bases, leaving 7 bases between the germline ends. CDR1 is MNHNS and CDR2 is SASEGT in the germline V gene. The CDR3 consists of 12 residues. This CDR3 is CASSELRHGYTF. The CDR3 region has the DNA TGTGCCAGCAGTGAATTGCGCCATGGCTACACCTTC.

The chain has TRBV2 and TRBJ2-5, with D possibly matching TRBD2 (7 bases). Germline V gene data show CDR1 as SNHLY and CDR2 as FYNNEI. V lost 6 bases and J lost 5, with 19 bases in between. The CDR3 runs 15 residues. This chain's CDR3 is CASRQSRGGRETQYF. For the CDR3, the DNA is TGTGCCAGCAGGCAATCCAGGGGAGGGAGGGAGACCCAGTACTTC. Full variable domain (remainder filled in from reference TRBV2 and TRBJ2-5): EPEVTQTPSHQVTQMGQEVILRCVPISNHLYFYWYRQILGQKVEFLVSFYNNEISEKSEIFDDQFSVERPDGSNFTLKIRSTKLEDSAMYFCASRQSRGGRETQYFGPGTRLLVL.

The chain has TRBV20-1 and TRBJ2-5; 11 nucleotides align to TRBD2. Unmatched junction bases numbered 3, after V lost 2 bases and J lost 4 bases. CDR1 is DFQATT and CDR2 is SNEGSKA in the germline V gene (reference sequence). There are 14 residues in the CDR3. CDR3 bases: TGCAGTGCTAGAAGTCTAGCGGGAGGAGAGACCCAGTACTTC. Translation gives CSARSLAGGETQYF.

The chain recombines TRBV20-1 with TRBJ2-5; TRBD2 agrees at 8 bases. After removal of 0 bases from V and 9 bases from J, the junction contained 6 bases not matched to a gene. The CDR3 runs to 13 residues. Per germline, CDR1 DFQATT and CDR2 SNEGSKA (reference sequence). The CDR3 DNA follows: TGCAGTGCTAGAGACATAGCGGGGAGGGCCCAGTACTTC. Amino acids: CSARDIAGRAQYF.

In this sample, this clonotype turned up once. The rearrangement uses TRBV19 and TRBJ2-1; 8 bases map to TRBD1. The ends lost 3 bases at V and 0 bases at J; junction bases unmatched: 1. Germline V gene lookup returns CDR1 LNHDA and CDR2 SQIVND (reference sequence). The CDR3 loop spans 15 amino acids. This CDR3 reads CASSMTGASYNEQFF. CDR3 DNA sequence: TGTGCCAGTAGTATGACAGGGGCCTCCTACAATGAGCAGTTCTTC.

This rearrangement joins TRBV28 to TRBJ2-5; 13 bases are a match to TRBD2. The V and J ends lost 6 bases and 2 bases, in that order; junction bases with no gene match: 9. CDR3 length: 17 residues. The germline V gene encodes CDR1 MDHEN and CDR2 SYDVKM. The CDR3 DNA follows: TGTGCCAGCAGCTTCCCCCTGACTAGCGGGAGGCAAGAGACCCAGTACTTC. It codes for CASSFPLTSGRQETQYF.

The sample holds one count of this clonotype. This rearrangement joins TRBV20-1 to TRBJ2-1; D might be TRBD1 (6 bases). Germline V gene sequence: CDR1 DFQATT, CDR2 SNEGSKA (reference sequence). The CDR3 totals 12 residues. V lost 8 bases and J 3 bases, leaving 11 bases between the germline ends. This chain's CDR3 is CSWGLVYNEQFF. CDR3 in DNA: TGCAGTTGGGGGCTAGTCTACAATGAGCAGTTCTTC.

This sequence joins TRBV6-2 or TRBV6-3 and TRBJ2-6, with 8 bases matching TRBD1. V was clipped by 4 bases and J by 3 bases; unmatched bases: 11. CDR1 and CDR2 from the germline V gene are MNHEY and SVGEGT. The length of the CDR3 is 18 residues. The CDR3 reads CASSSQIRGRGGANVLTF. The CDR3 region has the DNA TGTGCCAGCAGTTCCCAGATCAGGGGGCGCGGTGGGGCCAACGTCCTGACTTTC.

The chain is built from TRBV29-1 and TRBJ2-6; 7 positions agree with TRBD2. This CDR3 is 14 amino acids long. Germline lookup yields CDR1 SQVTM and CDR2 ANQGSEA. V shed 4 bases and J 4 bases; nucleotides not matched to a gene: 4. CDR3 sequence reads: CSVVGGPGANVLTF. Written as DNA, the CDR3 is TGCAGCGTTGTGGGAGGGCCCGGGGCCAACGTCCTGACTTTC.

V is TRBV12-3 or TRBV12-4 and J is TRBJ2-1, with 15 bases matching TRBD2. With 5 bases clipped from V and 6 bases from J, the junction kept 8 bases outside the gene matches. CDR3 length: 17 amino acids. The CDR3 DNA reads as TGTGCCAGCAGTCCATGGACTAGCGGGAGGGTTGGCAATGAGCAGTTCTTC. This sequence encodes CASSPWTSGRVGNEQFF.

CDR3 residues: CSARGGGAGEQYF. For the CDR3, the DNA is TGCAGTGCTAGAGGAGGGGGCGCGGGCGAGCAGTACTTC. This chain joins TRBV20-1 and TRBJ2-7, with 7 bases aligning to TRBD1. Looked up from germline, CDR1 is DFQATT and CDR2 is SNEGSKA (reference sequence). CDR3 size: 13 residues. V was clipped by 1 base and J by 6 bases; unmatched bases: 6.

J is TRBJ2-1 and V is TRBV19; maybe TRBD1 (6 bases). The length of the CDR3 is 15 residues. Trimming took off 0 bases at V and 3 bases at J, with 9 bases between the two ends. In germline, CDR1 is LNHDA, CDR2 SQIVND (reference sequence). The CDR3 is CASSIDGGDYNEQFF. Here the CDR3 DNA reads TGTGCCAGTAGTATAGATGGGGGCGACTACAATGAGCAGTTCTTC.

The table lists this clonotype with a count of one. The genes are TRBV5-1 and TRBJ2-5; D is possibly TRBD1 (5 bases). Deletions cut 1 base from V and 5 bases from J, with 12 bases between. The CDR3 has 14 amino acids. Germline CDR1 SGHRS, CDR2 YFSETQ. This CDR3 is CASSLFTGAETQYF. The DNA for the CDR3 is TGCGCCAGCAGCTTGTTCACAGGTGCTGAGACCCAGTACTTC. The full variable domain, rest sourced from reference TRBV5-1 and TRBJ2-5, is KAGVTQTPRYLIKTRGQQVTLSCSPISGHRSVSWYQQTPGQGLQFLFEYFSETQRNKGNFPGRFSGRQFSNSRSEMNVSTLELGDSALYLCASSLFTGAETQYFGPGTRLLVL.

CDR3: CASSTPLNYGYTF. Here the CDR3 DNA reads TGTGCCAGCAGTACGCCCCTTAACTATGGCTACACCTTC. The V gene is TRBV28, the J gene TRBJ1-2; no definite D call. This CDR3 region has 13 residues. Germline-derived CDR1 and CDR2 are MDHEN and SYDVKM. Trimming took off 5 bases at V and 1 base at J, with 8 bases between the two ends.

This rearrangement joins TRBV6-2 or TRBV6-3 to TRBJ1-1; D remains unclear. This CDR3 spans 12 amino acids. Trimming shortened V by 8 bases and J by 2 bases, and 9 bases separated the two germline ends. Germline values: CDR1 MNHEY, CDR2 SVGEGT. CDR3 sequence: CASLRPNTEAFF. The CDR3 DNA sequence: TGTGCCAGCCTCCGTCCAAACACTGAAGCTTTCTTT.

The V call is TRBV5-4, the J call TRBJ2-6; D could derive from TRBD1 or TRBD2 (5 bases each). Germline CDR1 reads SGHNT; CDR2 reads YYREEE (reference sequence). The V and J ends lost 2 bases and 0 bases respectively, with 9 bases between them. CDR3 length: 16 amino acids. The CDR3 spells CASSFPGSSGANVLTF. Here the CDR3 DNA reads TGTGCCAGCAGCTTTCCAGGGAGCTCTGGGGCCAACGTCCTGACTTTC.

This chain connects TRBV24-1 to TRBJ2-1; D remains unclear. V was trimmed by 5 bases and J by 0 bases, leaving 13 bases between them. Germline V gene lookup returns CDR1 KGHDR and CDR2 SFDVKD. The CDR3 spans 16 residues. CDR3 DNA sequence: TGTGCCACCAGTGGGGTGGGCAGGAGCTCCTACAATGAGCAGTTCTTC. Translation gives CATSGVGRSSYNEQFF.

This sequence joins TRBV5-4 and TRBJ2-3; D gene uncertain. CDR3 length: 14 amino acids. CDR1 and CDR2 (germline): SGHNT, YYREEE (reference sequence). V was trimmed by 0 bases and J by 4 bases, leaving 9 bases between them. The CDR3 spells CASSLVTGSDTQYF. In DNA, the CDR3 is TGTGCCAGCAGCTTGGTGACTGGCTCAGATACGCAGTATTTT.

The chain recombines TRBV12-5 with TRBJ1-3; D is ambiguous. Between the trimmed V and J ends, which lost 2 bases and 7 bases, there was a span of 12 bases. Germline lookup yields CDR1 LGHNT and CDR2 FRNRAP. CDR3 length equals 14 residues. This CDR3 reads CASGLLTGVNTIYF. In DNA, the CDR3 is TGTGCTAGTGGTTTGCTAACCGGGGTGAACACCATATATTTT.